The next 20 T cell receptor beta chains were all read from a single sample in a study of response to subunit inactivated influenza vaccine listed by TCRdb under 2018. The library was prepared using RT-PCR. Sequencing was carried out with an Illumina HiSeq 2500. The raw public reads went through TCRdb reprocessing: fastp at Q25, MiXCR clone calling, in-frame beta chains kept. Rows with one shared CDR3 protein collapse into an entry with the most common genes and DNA. For this sample there are 550,000 to 800,000 distinct CDR3 sequences; approximately 15% appear just once. Clones ranked in the top ten supply less than 9% of the sample. The material sequenced was PBMCs from blood, taken approximately 15 days before vaccination. These receptors were collected from a man over 45 who received an inactivated influenza vaccine. Donor details come from another sample of the same person, matched by shared clones.

The chain couples TRBV25-1 to TRBJ2-7, with 12 bases that match TRBD2. CDR1 is MGHDK, CDR2 SYGVNS, per germline. The CDR3 covers 15 residues. Germline trimming cut 4 bases from V and 5 bases from J; bases unmatched to any gene: 6. The CDR3 here is CASSVVGLAGHEQYF. The CDR3 DNA sequence: TGTGCCAGCAGTGTAGTAGGACTAGCGGGACACGAGCAGTACTTC.

The V and J genes are TRBV25-1 and TRBJ2-3; 13 positions agree with TRBD2. Germline V gene lookup returns CDR1 MGHDK and CDR2 SYGVNS. The length of the CDR3 is 22 residues. V was clipped by 4 bases and J by 0 bases; unmatched bases: 19. CDR3 in amino acids: CASSAALTGTSGAPPSTDTQYF. The DNA of the CDR3 is TGTGCCAGCAGTGCCGCCCTCACCGGGACTAGCGGGGCGCCCCCTAGCACAGATACGCAGTATTTT. Supplemented by reference TRBV25-1 and TRBJ2-3, the full variable domain reads EADIYQTPRYLVIGTGKKITLECSQTMGHDKMYWYQQDPGMELHLIHYSYGVNSTEKGDLSSESTVSRIRTEHFPLTLESARPSHTSQYLCASSAALTGTSGAPPSTDTQYFGPGTRLTVL.

The rearrangement joins TRBV13 to TRBJ1-2; D call uncertain. V was clipped by 0 bases and J by 5 bases, with 7 bases between them. CDR1 is PRHDT, CDR2 FYEKMQ, per germline (reference sequence). The CDR3 has 13 amino acids. CDR3 region: CASSLGPTYGYTF. The CDR3 DNA follows: TGTGCCAGCAGCTTAGGTCCCACTTATGGCTACACCTTC.

The rearrangement links TRBV6-2 or TRBV6-3 to TRBJ2-3; D possibly corresponds to TRBD2 (6 bases). This CDR3 is 15 amino acids long. Trimming stripped 6 bases from V and 4 bases from J, with 17 bases between. Per the germline V gene, CDR1 is MNHEY and CDR2 is SVGEGT. The CDR3 protein is CASSPLASRPDTQYF. CDR3 in DNA: TGTGCCAGCAGCCCCCTAGCGAGTCGACCAGATACGCAGTATTTT.

This clonotype was recorded a few times. The rearrangement links TRBV20-1 to TRBJ1-2; no firm D call. V lost 4 bases to trimming and J lost 3 bases, with 12 bases between them. CDR1 DFQATT and CDR2 SNEGSKA come from the germline V gene (reference sequence). This CDR3 is 13 amino acids long. The CDR3 is CSANPTGDYGYTF. CDR3 nucleotides: TGCAGTGCTAACCCCACGGGTGACTATGGCTACACCTTC.

As concerns this clonotype: One junction end does not reproduce the germline sequence, and a read error may be involved. The chain couples TRBV7-4 to TRBJ1-1, with D tentatively TRBD1 (6 bases). CDR1 SGHVT and CDR2 SQSDAQ come from the germline V gene. There are 16 residues in the CDR3. In DNA form, the CDR3 reads TGTGCCTGCAGCTTCCGGGGGGCCCTTGGGAACACTGAAGCTTTCTTT. Translating gives CACSFRGALGNTEAFF.

The CDR3 nucleotides read TGTGCCAGCAGCCTTTCCCGACTGTTAACGGGAAACACCATATATTTT. It codes for CASSLSRLLTGNTIYF. The gene calls are TRBV12-3 or TRBV12-4 and TRBJ1-3; D call uncertain. The CDR3 consists of 16 residues. V shed 6 bases and J shed 4 bases, with 19 bases lying between them.

This clonotype occurred a few times. The CDR3: CASSVDSRVSYNEQFF. For the CDR3, the DNA is TGTGCCAGCAGCGTAGATTCGCGGGTCTCCTACAATGAGCAGTTCTTC. This rearrangement joins TRBV9 to TRBJ2-1; tentatively, D is TRBD2 (5 bases). Deletions cut 0 bases from V and 0 bases from J, with 10 bases between. The CDR3 loop spans 16 amino acids. Germline V gene lookup returns CDR1 SGDLS and CDR2 YYNGEE. Based on the CDR3 plus reference TRBV9 and TRBJ2-1, the full variable domain is DSGVTQTPKHLITATGQRVTLRCSPRSGDLSVYWYQQSLDQGLQFLIQYYNGEERAKGNILERFSAQQFPDLHSELNLSSLELGDSALYFCASSVDSRVSYNEQFFGPGTRLTVL.

The chain joins TRBV9 to TRBJ2-2; D is undetermined. The CDR3 is 14 amino acids. The germline V gene has CDR1 SGDLS and CDR2 YYNGEE. Trimming removed 0 bases at V and 4 bases at J, with 7 bases between. CDR3 DNA: TGTGCCAGCAGCGTAGGGGAACGCACCGGGGAGCTGTTTTTT. This translates into CASSVGERTGELFF. Complete variable domain (other parts from reference TRBV9 and TRBJ2-2): DSGVTQTPKHLITATGQRVTLRCSPRSGDLSVYWYQQSLDQGLQFLIQYYNGEERAKGNILERFSAQQFPDLHSELNLSSLELGDSALYFCASSVGERTGELFFGEGSRLTVL.

This clonotype has at least ten counts. The chain employs TRBV14 and TRBJ1-1; the D gene is possibly TRBD1 (5 bases). The CDR3 totals 13 residues. Trimming took off 11 bases at V and 1 base at J, with 14 bases between the two ends. Germline V gene data show CDR1 as SGHDN and CDR2 as FVKESK. The CDR3 loop reads CASTVGQNTEAFF. The CDR3 DNA reads as TGTGCCTCTACGGTCGGACAGAACACTGAAGCTTTCTTT.

The rearrangement uses TRBV5-4 and TRBJ2-3; D unclear. Germline V gene lookup returns CDR1 SGHNT and CDR2 YYREEE (reference sequence). V shed 8 bases and J shed 1 base, with 11 bases lying between them. This CDR3 has 13 residues. DNA of the CDR3: TGTGCCAGGGGCTCTGACCGCACAGATACGCAGTATTTT. Translated, it gives CARGSDRTDTQYF.

Only a few counts were recorded for this clonotype. J is TRBJ2-3 and V is TRBV20-1; 7 positions match TRBD2. V was pared by 5 bases and J by 6 bases, with 11 bases of the junction left unmatched. There are 14 residues in the CDR3. Per the germline V gene, CDR1 is DFQATT and CDR2 is SNEGSKA (reference sequence). The CDR3: CSAPSGALGDTQYF. The CDR3, as DNA: TGCAGTGCTCCAAGCGGGGCCCTCGGGGATACGCAGTATTTT.

This clonotype appeared a few times. The chain recombines TRBV20-1 with TRBJ2-5; TRBD2 matches 7 bases. Per the germline V gene, CDR1 is DFQATT and CDR2 is SNEGSKA (reference sequence). J gave up 5 bases and V 7 bases, and 10 bases lay outside the gene matches. The CDR3 is 13 residues long. The CDR3 DNA sequence: TGCAGTGGGGATCCGGGGGGTTCGGAGACCCAGTACTTC. Translation: CSGDPGGSETQYF.

The rearrangement uses TRBV7-6 and TRBJ2-2, with TRBD2 matching over 8 bases. CDR3 size: 18 residues. In germline, CDR1 is SGHVS, CDR2 FNYEAQ. The V segment lost 1 base and the J segment 1 base; nucleotides outside the gene matches: 8. As DNA, the CDR3 is TGTGCCAGCAGCTTAGAATCCGGGACTAGTAGGAACACCGGGGAGCTGTTTTTT. Encoded protein: CASSLESGTSRNTGELFF.

The chain links TRBV7-9 to TRBJ2-3; possibly TRBD2 for D (5 bases). Trimming cost V 1 base and J 1 base, with 9 bases left between them. This CDR3 has 15 residues. CDR1 is SEHNR and CDR2 is FQNEAQ in the germline V gene (reference sequence). DNA of the CDR3: TGTGCCAGCAGCTTAGAGAAGGGAGGCACAGATACGCAGTATTTT. Translating it yields CASSLEKGGTDTQYF.

This clonotype was recorded a few times. The V gene is TRBV7-9, the J gene TRBJ2-1, with 9 bases aligning to TRBD2. The germline gives CDR1 SEHNR, CDR2 FQNEAQ (reference sequence). Germline trimming cut 3 bases from V and 3 bases from J; bases unmatched to any gene: 3. The CDR3 loop spans 15 amino acids. CDR3 in amino acids: CASSLSGGIYNEQFF. CDR3 coding DNA: TGTGCCAGCAGCTTGAGCGGGGGGATCTACAATGAGCAGTTCTTC.

V and J are TRBV20-1 and TRBJ2-1, with D uncertain. The CDR3 spans 16 residues. V dropped 0 bases and J dropped 3 bases, with 15 bases sitting between them. Germline values: CDR1 DFQATT, CDR2 SNEGSKA (reference sequence). The CDR3 DNA reads as TGCAGTGCTAGAGATCTGGCGCTAACTTTCTACAATGAGCAGTTCTTC. This sequence encodes CSARDLALTFYNEQFF.

The V and J genes are TRBV2 and TRBJ2-1; D is perhaps TRBD1 (6 bases). This CDR3 has 16 residues. Trimming shortened V by 3 bases and J by 4 bases, and 16 bases separated the two germline ends. The germline V gene has CDR1 SNHLY and CDR2 FYNNEI. The CDR3 DNA reads as TGTGCCAGCAGTGATTCATCTGGGGGCGAATACAATGAGCAGTTCTTC. The encoded protein is CASSDSSGGEYNEQFF.

In nucleotides, the CDR3 is TGTGCCAGCAGCTTAAATGCCGGAGGGAACACTGAAGCTTTCTTT. This sequence encodes CASSLNAGGNTEAFF. The chain couples TRBV7-2 to TRBJ1-1; D not certain. Germline CDR1 SGHTA, CDR2 FQGNSA. V shed 2 bases and J shed 1 base, with 11 bases lying between them. The CDR3 loop spans 15 amino acids.

This clonotype was picked up a small number of times. A junction boundary mismatches the germline segment, possibly from a read error. The chain employs TRBV7-7 and TRBJ2-7; weak D call: TRBD2 (5 bases). Germline CDR1 is SSHAT and CDR2 is FNYEAQ (reference sequence). The length of the CDR3 is 15 residues. CDR3 DNA: TGTGCTAGCAGCTTCGGGGAGCCTTACTCCTACGAGCAGTACTTC. This gives the protein CASSFGEPYSYEQYF.